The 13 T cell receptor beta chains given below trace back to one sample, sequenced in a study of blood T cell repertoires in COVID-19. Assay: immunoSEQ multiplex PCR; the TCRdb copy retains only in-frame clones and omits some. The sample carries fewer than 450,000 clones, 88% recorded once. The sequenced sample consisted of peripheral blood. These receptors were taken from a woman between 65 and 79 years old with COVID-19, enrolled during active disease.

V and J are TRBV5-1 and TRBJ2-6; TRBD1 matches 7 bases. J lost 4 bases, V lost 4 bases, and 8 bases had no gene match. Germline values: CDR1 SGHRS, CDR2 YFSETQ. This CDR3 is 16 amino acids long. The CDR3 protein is CASSSTGVLGANVLTF. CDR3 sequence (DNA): TGCGCCAGCAGCAGCACAGGGGTTTTGGGGGCCAACGTCCTGACTTTC.

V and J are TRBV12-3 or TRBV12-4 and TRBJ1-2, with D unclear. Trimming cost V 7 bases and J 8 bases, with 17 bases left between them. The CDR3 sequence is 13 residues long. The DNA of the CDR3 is TGTGCCAGCACTCGGGGTCTTGTTGAGGGCTACACCTTC. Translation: CASTRGLVEGYTF.

For the CDR3, the DNA is TGCGCCAGCAGCTTCCAAGAGGAGCAGTACTTC. This translates into CASSFQEEQYF. The chain carries TRBV5-1 and TRBJ2-7; the D is unclear. Germline V gene data show CDR1 as SGHRS and CDR2 as YFSETQ. The CDR3 loop spans 11 amino acids. Between the trimmed V and J ends, which lost 2 bases and 7 bases, there was a span of 7 bases.

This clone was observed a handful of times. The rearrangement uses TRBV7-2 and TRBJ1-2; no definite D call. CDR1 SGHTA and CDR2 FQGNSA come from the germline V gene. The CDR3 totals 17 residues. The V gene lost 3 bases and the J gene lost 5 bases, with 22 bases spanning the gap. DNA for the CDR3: TGTGCCAGCAGCTTGAGGACCGAGGTCTACACGGGGTATGGCTACACCTTC. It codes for CASSLRTEVYTGYGYTF.

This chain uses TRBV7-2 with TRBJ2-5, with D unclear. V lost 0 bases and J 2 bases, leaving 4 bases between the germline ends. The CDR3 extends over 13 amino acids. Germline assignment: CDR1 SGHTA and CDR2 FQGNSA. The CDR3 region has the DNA TGTGCCAGCAGCTTAGCACAGCAAGAGACCCAGTACTTC. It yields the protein CASSLAQQETQYF.

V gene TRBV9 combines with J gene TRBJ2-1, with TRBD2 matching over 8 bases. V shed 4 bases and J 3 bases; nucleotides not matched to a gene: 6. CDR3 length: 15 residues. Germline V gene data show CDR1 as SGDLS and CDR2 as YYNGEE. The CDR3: CASSSAGGVYNEQFF. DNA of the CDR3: TGTGCCAGCAGCTCCGCGGGGGGAGTCTACAATGAGCAGTTCTTC.

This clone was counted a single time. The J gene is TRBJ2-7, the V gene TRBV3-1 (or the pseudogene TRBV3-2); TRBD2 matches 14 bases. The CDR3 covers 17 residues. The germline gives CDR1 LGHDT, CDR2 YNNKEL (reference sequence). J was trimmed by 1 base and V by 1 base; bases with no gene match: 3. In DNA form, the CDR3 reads TGTGCCAGCAGCCAAGCCCGGACTAGCGGGGGGTCCTACGAGCAGTACTTC. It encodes CASSQARTSGGSYEQYF.

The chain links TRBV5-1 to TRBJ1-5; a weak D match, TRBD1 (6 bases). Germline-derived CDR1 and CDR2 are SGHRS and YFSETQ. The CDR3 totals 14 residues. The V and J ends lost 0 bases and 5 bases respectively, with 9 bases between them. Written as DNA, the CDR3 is TGCGCCAGCAGCTTGGGGCAGGGGCATCAGCCCCAGCATTTT. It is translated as CASSLGQGHQPQHF. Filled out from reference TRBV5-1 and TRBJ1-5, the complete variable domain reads KAGVTQTPRYLIKTRGQQVTLSCSPISGHRSVSWYQQTPGQGLQFLFEYFSETQRNKGNFPGRFSGRQFSNSRSEMNVSTLELGDSALYLCASSLGQGHQPQHFGDGTRLSIL.

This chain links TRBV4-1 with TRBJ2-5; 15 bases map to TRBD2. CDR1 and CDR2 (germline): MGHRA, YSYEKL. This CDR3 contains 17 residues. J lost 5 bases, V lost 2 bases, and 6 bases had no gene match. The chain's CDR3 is CASSQHWTSGGAETQYF. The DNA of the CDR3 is TGCGCCAGCAGCCAACACTGGACTAGCGGGGGGGCGGAGACCCAGTACTTC.

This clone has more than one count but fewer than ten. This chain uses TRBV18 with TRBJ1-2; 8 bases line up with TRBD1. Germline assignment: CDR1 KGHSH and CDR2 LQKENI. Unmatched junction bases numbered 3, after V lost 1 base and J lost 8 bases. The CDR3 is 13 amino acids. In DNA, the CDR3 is TGTGCCAGCTCACCACAACAGGGGGAAGGCTACACCTTC. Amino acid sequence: CASSPQQGEGYTF.

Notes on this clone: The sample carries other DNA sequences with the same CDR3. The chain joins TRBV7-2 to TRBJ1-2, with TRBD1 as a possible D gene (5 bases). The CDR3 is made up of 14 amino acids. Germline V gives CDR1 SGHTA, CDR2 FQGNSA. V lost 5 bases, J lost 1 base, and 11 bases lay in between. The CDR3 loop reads CASSPRQGNYGYTF. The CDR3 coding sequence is TGTGCCAGCAGCCCGCGGCAGGGTAACTATGGCTACACCTTC.

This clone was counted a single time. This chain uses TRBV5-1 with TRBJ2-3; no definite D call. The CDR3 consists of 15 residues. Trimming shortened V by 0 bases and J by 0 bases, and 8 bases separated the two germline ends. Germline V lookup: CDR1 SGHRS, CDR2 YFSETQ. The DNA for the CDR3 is TGCGCCAGCAGCTTGGACCTGAGTAGCACAGATACGCAGTATTTT. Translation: CASSLDLSSTDTQYF. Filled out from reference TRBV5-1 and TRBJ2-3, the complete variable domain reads KAGVTQTPRYLIKTRGQQVTLSCSPISGHRSVSWYQQTPGQGLQFLFEYFSETQRNKGNFPGRFSGRQFSNSRSEMNVSTLELGDSALYLCASSLDLSSTDTQYFGPGTRLTVL.

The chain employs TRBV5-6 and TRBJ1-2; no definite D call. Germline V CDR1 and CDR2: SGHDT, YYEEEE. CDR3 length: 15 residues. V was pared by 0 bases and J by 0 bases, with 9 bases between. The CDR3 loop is CASSLGDLANYGYTF. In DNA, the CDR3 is TGTGCCAGCAGCTTGGGCGATCTAGCTAACTATGGCTACACCTTC.